This TCR beta chain was captured by sequencing in a study of breast tumors, draining lymph nodes, adjacent tissues. Study-wide results and limits: Tumor repertoires ranked between lymph nodes and nontumor tissue in diversity, with V and J gene preferences. Tumor and nontumor repertoires were significantly more similar in luminal-like than in basal-like breast cancer. The data were judged consistent with most tumor T cells coming from lymph node and expanding in tumor. Tumor T cell lymph node origin was a supported hypothesis, not proven.

The sample holds one count of this clonotype. Its specificity is unknown. MiXCR, applied by TCRdb to the multiplex PCR reads, yields one record per CDR3 protein. The table includes about 180,000 distinct CDR3 sequences, 30% to 35% detected once. The CDR3 consists of 15 residues. V gave up 1 base and J gave up 2 bases, with 11 bases separating them. Germline CDR1 LNHDA, CDR2 SQIVND (reference sequence). Samples came from axillary lymph nodes draining the breast cancer. The source is a female donor with breast cancer. Some clones in this sample may be carry-over from other donors' samples. The sequencing input was axillary lymph node tissue. V usage is TRBV19 and J usage is TRBJ1-1; no firm D call. This CDR3 reads CASSIAPRLNTEAFF. In nucleotides, the CDR3 is TGTGCCAGTAGTATAGCTCCCCGTCTAAACACTGAAGCTTTCTTT.